This T cell receptor (beta chain) emerged from a study of cytomegalovirus exposure and HLA in healthy donors. As for the study in general: Drawn from HLA-typed donors, around 85 million unique TCRs were held in an early data release. General observations from the study: Differences between HLA loci emerged in a later analysis of TCR association rates, with DRB1 most and HLA-C fewest. Presence/absence analyses rested on an assumption that sequencing depth was roughly uniform across donors.

The CDR3 is 14 amino acids. V shed 6 bases and J shed 1 base, with 12 bases lying between them. Germline lookup yields CDR1 SGHTA and CDR2 FQGNSA. A remark on this clone: Its antigen is as yet unknown.

PCR primers comprised 60 Vbeta and 13 Jbeta primers. Per the authors' pipeline: Later, 80 million or so unique TCR beta chains were counted in an analysis, and some 9.9 million of them were shared. Sequenced by immunoSEQ multiplex PCR; TCRdb stores in-frame clones only, minus some. V, J and clone size are those of that table, while D and trimming were read from the DNA. There are about 120,000 clones in the sample; around two thirds occur only once, and more than 2% lies in the top ten. The specimen was PBMCs. This receptor was identified in a human donor in good health. The V gene is TRBV7-2, the J gene TRBJ1-1; weak D call: TRBD1 (5 bases). CDR3 DNA sequence: TGTGCCAGCAGGTTGGGGCCTCAGAACACTGAAGCTTTCTTT. Its translation: CASRLGPQNTEAFF.